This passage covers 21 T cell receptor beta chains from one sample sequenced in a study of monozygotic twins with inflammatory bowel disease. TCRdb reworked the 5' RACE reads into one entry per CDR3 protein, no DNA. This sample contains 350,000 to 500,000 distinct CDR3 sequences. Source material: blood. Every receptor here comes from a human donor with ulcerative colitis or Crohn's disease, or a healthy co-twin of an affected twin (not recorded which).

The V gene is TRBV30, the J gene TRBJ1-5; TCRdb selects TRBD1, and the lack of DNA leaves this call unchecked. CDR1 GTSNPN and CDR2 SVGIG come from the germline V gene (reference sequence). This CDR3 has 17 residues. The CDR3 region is CAWSPRERSSSNQPQHF. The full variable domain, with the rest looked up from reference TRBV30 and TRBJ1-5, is SQTIHQWPATLVQPVGSPLSLECTVEGTSNPNLYWYRQAAGRGLQLLFYSVGIGQISSEVPQNLSASRPQDRQFILSSKKLLLSDSGFYLCAWSPRERSSSNQPQHFGDGTRLSIL.

The CDR3 is CASLGGNRGSSYNEQFF. The chain is built from TRBV12-3 or TRBV12-4 and TRBJ2-1; TCRdb's D call, TRBD1, is unchecked because there is no DNA. This CDR3 contains 17 residues.

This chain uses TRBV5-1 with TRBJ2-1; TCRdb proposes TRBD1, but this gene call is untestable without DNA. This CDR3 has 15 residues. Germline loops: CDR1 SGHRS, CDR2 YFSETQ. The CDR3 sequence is CASSHMTGGTNEQFF.

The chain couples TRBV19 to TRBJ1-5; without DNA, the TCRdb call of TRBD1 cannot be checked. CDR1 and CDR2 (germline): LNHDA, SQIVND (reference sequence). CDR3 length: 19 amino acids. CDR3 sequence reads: CASSIAGGRPPFEDQPQHF.

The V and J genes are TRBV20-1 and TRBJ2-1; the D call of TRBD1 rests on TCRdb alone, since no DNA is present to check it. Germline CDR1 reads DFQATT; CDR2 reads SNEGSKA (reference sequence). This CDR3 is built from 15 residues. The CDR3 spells CSAINGTTPYNEQFF.

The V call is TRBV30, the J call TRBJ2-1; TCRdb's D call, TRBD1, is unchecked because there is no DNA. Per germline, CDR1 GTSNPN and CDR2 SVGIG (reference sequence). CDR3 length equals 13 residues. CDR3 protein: CAWSTSRGNEQFF. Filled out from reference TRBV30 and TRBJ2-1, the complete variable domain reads SQTIHQWPATLVQPVGSPLSLECTVEGTSNPNLYWYRQAAGRGLQLLFYSVGIGQISSEVPQNLSASRPQDRQFILSSKKLLLSDSGFYLCAWSTSRGNEQFFGPGTRLTVL.

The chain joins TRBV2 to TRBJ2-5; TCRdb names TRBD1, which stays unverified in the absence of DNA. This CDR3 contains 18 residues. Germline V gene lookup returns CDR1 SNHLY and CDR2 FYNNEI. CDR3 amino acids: CASSVPDRGRLYQETQYF.

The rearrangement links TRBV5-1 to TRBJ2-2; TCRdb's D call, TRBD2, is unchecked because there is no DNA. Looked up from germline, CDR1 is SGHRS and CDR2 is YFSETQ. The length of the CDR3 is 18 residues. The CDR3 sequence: CASSATQIAGENTGELFF.

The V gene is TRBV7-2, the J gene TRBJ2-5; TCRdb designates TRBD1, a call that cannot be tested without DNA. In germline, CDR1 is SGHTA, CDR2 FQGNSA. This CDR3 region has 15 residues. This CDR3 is CASRHTRTGGETQYF.

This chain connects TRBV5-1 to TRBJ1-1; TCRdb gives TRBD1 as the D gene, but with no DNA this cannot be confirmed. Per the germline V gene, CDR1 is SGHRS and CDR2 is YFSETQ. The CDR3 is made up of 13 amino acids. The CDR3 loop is CASSYRGNTEAFF.

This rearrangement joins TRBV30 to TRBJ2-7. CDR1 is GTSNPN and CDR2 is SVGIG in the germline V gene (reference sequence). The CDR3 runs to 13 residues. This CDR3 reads CAWSPTTAYEQYF.

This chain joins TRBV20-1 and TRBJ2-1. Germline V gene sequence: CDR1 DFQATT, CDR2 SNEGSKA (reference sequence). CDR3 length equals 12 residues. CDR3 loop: CSARDQSYEQFF.

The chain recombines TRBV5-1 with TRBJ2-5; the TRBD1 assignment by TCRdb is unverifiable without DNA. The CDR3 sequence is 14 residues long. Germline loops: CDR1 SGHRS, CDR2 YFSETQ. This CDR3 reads CASQTQGHQETQYF.

CDR3 in amino acids: CASSRTGAFGTIYF. The V gene is TRBV7-2, the J gene TRBJ1-3; TCRdb's D call of TRBD1 is untestable without DNA. Germline V lookup: CDR1 SGHTA, CDR2 FQGNSA. The CDR3 runs to 14 residues. Full variable domain (rest looked up from reference TRBV7-2 and TRBJ1-3): GAGVSQSPSNKVTEKGKDVELRCDPISGHTALYWYRQSLGQGLEFLIYFQGNSAPDKSGLPSDRFSAERTGGSVSTLTIQRTQQEDSAVYLCASSRTGAFGTIYFGEGSWLTVV.

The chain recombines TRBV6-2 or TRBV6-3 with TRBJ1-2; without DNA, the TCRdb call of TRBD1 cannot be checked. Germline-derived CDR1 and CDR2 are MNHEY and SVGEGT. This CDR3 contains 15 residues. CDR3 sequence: CASSYFQDRVRGYTF.

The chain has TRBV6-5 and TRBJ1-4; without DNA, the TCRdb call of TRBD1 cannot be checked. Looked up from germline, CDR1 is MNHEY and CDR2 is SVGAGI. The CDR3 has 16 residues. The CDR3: CASSYSGTGGNEKLFF.

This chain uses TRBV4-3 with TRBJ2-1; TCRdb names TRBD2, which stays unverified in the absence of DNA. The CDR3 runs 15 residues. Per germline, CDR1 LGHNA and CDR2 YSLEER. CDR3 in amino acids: CASSQERLAANEQFF.

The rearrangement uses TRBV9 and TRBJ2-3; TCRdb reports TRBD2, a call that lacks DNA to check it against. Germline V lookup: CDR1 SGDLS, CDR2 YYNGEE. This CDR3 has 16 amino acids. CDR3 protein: CASSYQWAGGADTQYF.

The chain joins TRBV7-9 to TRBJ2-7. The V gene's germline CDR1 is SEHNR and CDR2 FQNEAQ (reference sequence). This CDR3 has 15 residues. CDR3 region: CASSSPSRSSYEQYF.

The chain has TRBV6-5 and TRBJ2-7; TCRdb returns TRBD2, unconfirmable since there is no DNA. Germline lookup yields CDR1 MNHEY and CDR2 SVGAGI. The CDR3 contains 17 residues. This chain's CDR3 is CASSYLYPGTSGYEQYF.

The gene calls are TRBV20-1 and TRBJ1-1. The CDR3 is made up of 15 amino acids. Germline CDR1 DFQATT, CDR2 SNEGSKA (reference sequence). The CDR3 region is CSASSGGRVNTEAFF.